This TCR beta chain was observed in a study of T cell responses to AZD1222 COVID-19 vaccine. A single count supports this clone. No antigen is known for it. Data came from immunoSEQ multiplex PCR; TCRdb stores just in-frame clones and leaves some out. Here the sample spans tens of thousands of clones, 88% being singletons. Study results and limitations: CD4 TCRs associated with vaccination spanned spike, dominating at 160-218 and 743-854. Spike-specific TCR breadth and depth rose after two AZD1222 doses. Donors, mostly white British, included more females; clonal diversity was possibly underestimated. Reportedly, close to half of spike-specific TCRs are directed against unmutated variant regions.

The length of the CDR3 is 13 residues. The V end lost 5 bases, the J end lost 6 bases, and 14 bases lay between the germline ends. Germline loops: CDR1 LNHDA, CDR2 SQIVND (reference sequence). The source was peripheral blood, collected on day 0 of AZD1222 vaccination. The chain has TRBV19 and TRBJ2-7; no reliable D call. The receptor's source is an adult in good health. The chain's CDR3 is CASSGLVSAEQYF. CDR3 DNA sequence: TGTGCCAGTAGTGGGCTAGTATCCGCCGAGCAGTACTTC.